This T cell receptor beta chain was documented in a study of blood T cell repertoires in COVID-19. The overall study: The United States, Italy and Spain supplied acute and convalescent COVID-19 samples. The cDNA or gDNA used as material had been derived from T cells, B-cell-depleted T cells, or PBMCs.

CDR1 SGHTA and CDR2 FQGNSA come from the germline V gene. The CDR3 extends over 13 amino acids. Germline trimming cut 3 bases from V and 9 bases from J; bases unmatched to any gene: 5. As originally analysed: Amplification with reference gene primers provided the estimates of nucleated cell counts. Method: immunoSEQ multiplex PCR; TCRdb's copy keeps in-frame clones and lacks some. The D gene and trimming were derived from the DNA, and the V and J assignments and clone size from that table. The top ten clones hold about 7% of a sample with roughly 190,000 clones, around 83% of them seen once. The clonotype originates from a woman aged 80 or older in a cohort sampled during active or convalescent COVID-19. Sequencing was done on a sample of peripheral blood. This rearrangement joins TRBV7-2 to TRBJ1-5; 7 positions match TRBD1. This CDR3 is CASSLTGSPPQHF. The CDR3 coding sequence is TGTGCCAGCAGCTTGACAGGGTCTCCGCCCCAGCATTTT.